One and the same sample provided the 30 T cell receptor beta chains below, sequenced in a study of cytomegalovirus exposure and HLA in healthy donors. The study ran its PCR with 60 Vbeta and 13 Jbeta primers. Data came from immunoSEQ multiplex PCR; TCRdb stores just in-frame clones and leaves some out. The profile shows approximately 160,000 clones, 70% to 80% of them singletons. Sequenced input: PBMCs. These receptors were obtained from a man in his late teens or twenties in good health and CMV-seropositive.

This clone was seen a handful of times. The V call is TRBV4-3, the J call TRBJ2-7; the match to TRBD2 covers 9 bases. The CDR3 is 15 amino acids. Germline V lookup: CDR1 LGHNA, CDR2 YSLEER. With 3 bases clipped from V and 5 bases from J, the junction kept 8 bases outside the gene matches. The CDR3 region is CASSQSLAGLNEQYF. CDR3 sequence (DNA): TGCGCCAGCAGCCAGTCGCTAGCGGGATTAAACGAGCAGTACTTC.

The chain employs TRBV5-1 and TRBJ1-1; no definite D call. The CDR3 runs to 13 residues. V was cut by 0 bases and J by 4 bases, with 7 bases left in between. In germline, CDR1 is SGHRS, CDR2 YFSETQ. In DNA form, the CDR3 reads TGCGCCAGCAGCTTGGTTCTTCGCACTGAAGCTTTCTTT. Translation: CASSLVLRTEAFF.

This clone was counted only a few times. For the CDR3, the DNA is TGTGCCTGGAGCCCCGGCAGGGGGCGGACAGATACGCAGTATTTT. Its translation: CAWSPGRGRTDTQYF. The chain carries TRBV30 and TRBJ2-3; 8 positions match TRBD1. V lost 3 bases and J lost 3; bases outside the gene matches: 8. The CDR3 spans 15 residues. The germline V gene has CDR1 GTSNPN and CDR2 SVGIG (reference sequence). Filled out from reference TRBV30 and TRBJ2-3, the complete variable domain reads SQTIHQWPATLVQPVGSPLSLECTVEGTSNPNLYWYRQAAGRGLQLLFYSVGIGQISSEVPQNLSASRPQDRQFILSSKKLLLSDSGFYLCAWSPGRGRTDTQYFGPGTRLTVL.

This chain uses TRBV27 with TRBJ2-7; 11 nucleotides line up with TRBD1. The V segment lost 5 bases and the J segment 4 bases; nucleotides outside the gene matches: 4. Germline CDR1 and CDR2: MNHEY and SMNVEV (reference sequence). CDR3 length equals 14 residues. For the CDR3, the DNA is TGTGCCAGCAGTATCGGGACAGGGGGTTACGAGCAGTACTTC. This encodes CASSIGTGGYEQYF.

The chain uses TRBV6-1 and TRBJ2-7, with D tentatively TRBD2 (5 bases). CDR1 is MNHNS and CDR2 is SASEGT in the germline V gene. Trimming removed 8 bases from V and 6 bases from J, with 11 bases in between. CDR3 length: 11 residues. In nucleotides, the CDR3 is TGTGCCAGCGCAGGACTGCTCGAGCAGTACTTC. This codes for CASAGLLEQYF.

The table lists this clone with a count of one. The rearrangement uses TRBV21-1 and TRBJ2-7; TRBD1, the table's D call, lacks a check against the DNA. TRBV21-1 is deemed a pseudogene. The CDR3 has 13 amino acids. CDR3 nucleotides: TGTGCCAGCAGACACAGGGATTTCCACGAGCAGTACTTC. This codes for CASRHRDFHEQYF.

J is TRBJ2-4 and V is TRBV28, with a possible D match to TRBD1 (5 bases). V lost 5 bases and J lost 6, with 14 bases in between. The CDR3 length is 14 residues. Germline lookup yields CDR1 MDHEN and CDR2 SYDVKM. The CDR3 nucleotides are TGTGCCAGCAGTGGAACAGGTAGTGGAAACATTCAGTACTTC. Its translation: CASSGTGSGNIQYF.

The chain is built from TRBV6-5 and TRBJ1-5; possible D gene TRBD1, 6 bases. V shed 4 bases and J shed 0 bases, with 13 bases lying between them. The CDR3 loop spans 16 amino acids. Germline V CDR1 and CDR2: MNHEY, SVGAGI. CDR3 nucleotide sequence: TGTGCCAGCAGTTCCAGGACAGTTTATAGCAATCAGCCCCAGCATTTT. Its protein is CASSSRTVYSNQPQHF.

V and J are TRBV19 and TRBJ2-7; D unclear. Trimming removed 3 bases at V and 5 bases at J, with 2 bases between. Germline CDR1 is LNHDA and CDR2 is SQIVND (reference sequence). The CDR3 sequence is 10 residues long. CDR3 DNA sequence: TGTGCCAGTAGTATTAACGAGCAGTACTTC. It yields the protein CASSINEQYF.

The rearrangement uses TRBV28 and TRBJ2-7; the match to TRBD1 covers 10 bases. This CDR3 contains 15 residues. CDR1 is MDHEN and CDR2 is SYDVKM in the germline V gene. V trimming: 2 bases; J trimming: 3 bases; junction bases outside the gene matches: 4. Written as DNA, the CDR3 is TGTGCCAGCAGTTTACCGGGGACAGGGGTCTACGAGCAGTACTTC. Protein product: CASSLPGTGVYEQYF.

V is TRBV6-1 and J is TRBJ2-5; 7 positions match TRBD1. Germline CDR1 and CDR2: MNHNS and SASEGT. The length of the CDR3 is 14 residues. V lost 7 bases and J lost 4; bases outside the gene matches: 9. The CDR3 DNA sequence: TGTGCCAGCACCAGACAGGGATCATCAGAGACCCAGTACTTC. It encodes CASTRQGSSETQYF.

This clone was observed a few times. The rearrangement joins TRBV5-1 to TRBJ2-1; D unresolved. Germline CDR1 is SGHRS and CDR2 is YFSETQ. The ends were cut back, 0 bases at V and 0 bases at J, with 7 bases in the middle. This CDR3 comprises 15 residues. The CDR3 region has the DNA TGCGCCAGCAGCTTGGTTAGGAGCTCCTACAATGAGCAGTTCTTC. Amino acid sequence: CASSLVRSSYNEQFF.

V usage is TRBV10-1 and J usage is TRBJ2-7, with a weak D call TRBD1 (6 bases). The CDR3 length is 15 residues. Between the trimmed V and J ends, which lost 0 bases and 1 base, there was a span of 10 bases. Per the germline V gene, CDR1 is WNHNN and CDR2 is SYGVQD (reference sequence). The CDR3 DNA is TGCGCCAGCAGTGAGTCGGTGACAGGATCCTACGAGCAGTACTTC. The encoded protein is CASSESVTGSYEQYF.

This clone was detected once. This chain uses TRBV6-1 with TRBJ2-5; D may be TRBD1 (6 bases). With 5 bases removed from V and 5 bases from J, the gap between germline ends came to 18 bases. CDR3 length: 15 amino acids. In germline, CDR1 is MNHNS, CDR2 SASEGT. The CDR3 here is CASSPWTALWETQYF. For the CDR3, the DNA is TGTGCCAGCAGTCCCTGGACAGCCTTGTGGGAGACCCAGTACTTC.

The chain joins TRBV4-3 to TRBJ2-2; TRBD1 agrees at 7 bases. This CDR3 comprises 16 residues. V dropped 4 bases and J dropped 2; count of bases not matched to a gene: 7. Germline CDR1 reads LGHNA; CDR2 reads YSLEER. The CDR3, as DNA: TGCGCCAGCAGCCCGACAGGGACCCAAAACACCGGGGAGCTGTTTTTT. This sequence encodes CASSPTGTQNTGELFF.

Only a few counts were recorded for this clone. The chain carries TRBV9 and TRBJ1-2; D possibly corresponds to TRBD1 (5 bases). This CDR3 comprises 14 residues. The V gene lost 0 bases and the J gene lost 2 bases, with 8 bases spanning the gap. The V gene's germline CDR1 is SGDLS and CDR2 YYNGEE. CDR3 DNA: TGTGCCAGCAGCGTAGGGGGGGGGAACTATGGCTACACCTTC. It translates to CASSVGGGNYGYTF.

CDR3 coding DNA: TGTGCCAGCAGTCTAATAGCGGGAGGGGGGAATGAGCAGTTCTTC. Protein sequence: CASSLIAGGGNEQFF. This chain links TRBV6-6 with TRBJ2-1; TRBD2 agrees at 11 bases. Trimming took 5 bases from V and 7 from J; bases not matched to a gene: 7. This CDR3 contains 15 residues. Germline V CDR1 and CDR2: MNHNY, SVGAGI (reference sequence).

The gene calls are TRBV18 and TRBJ2-2; the match to TRBD2 covers 8 bases. CDR3 length: 15 residues. Germline values: CDR1 KGHSH, CDR2 LQKENI. The V and J ends lost 3 bases and 5 bases, in that order; junction bases with no gene match: 5. CDR3 in amino acids: CASSPGLGRTGELFF. CDR3 nucleotides: TGTGCCAGCTCACCGGGACTAGGCAGAACCGGGGAGCTGTTTTTT.

This clone was picked up a small number of times. One end of the junction is discordant with germline, which a read error may explain. This chain links TRBV20-1 with TRBJ2-7; the D is unclear. The CDR3 sequence is 10 residues long. Germline V gives CDR1 DFQATT, CDR2 SNEGSKA (reference sequence). The CDR3 sequence: CSASRRSSCF. The CDR3 DNA reads as TGCAGTGCTAGCAGGCGTAGTTCTTGCTTC.

The CDR3, as DNA: TGTGCCAGCAGTTTGGGCCCCGCACCAAATGGCTACACCTTC. Translation gives CASSLGPAPNGYTF. The genes are TRBV27 and TRBJ1-2; D gene ambiguous. The CDR3 sequence is 14 residues long. V was clipped by 3 bases and J by 6 bases, with 14 bases between them. CDR1 and CDR2 (germline): MNHEY, SMNVEV (reference sequence).

This chain uses TRBV29-1 with TRBJ2-7; D may be TRBD2 (5 bases). The V gene's germline CDR1 is SQVTM and CDR2 ANQGSEA. The CDR3 totals 13 residues. V was clipped by 4 bases and J by 7 bases, with 17 bases between them. The CDR3 here is CSVVKDFPQEQYF. The CDR3 region has the DNA TGCAGCGTTGTAAAGGACTTCCCTCAGGAGCAGTACTTC.

As to this clone: Likely a read error: the CDR3 ends without its conserved phenylalanine or tryptophan. The rearrangement links TRBV5-6 to TRBJ2-7; TRBD1 matches at 11 bases. Germline lookup yields CDR1 SGHDT and CDR2 YYEEEE. The CDR3 sequence is 15 residues long. The V gene end was trimmed by 1 base and the J gene end by 6 bases; junction bases not matched to a gene: 6. CDR3 in amino acids: CASSLLGTGGSEQYL. CDR3 bases: TGTGCCAGCAGCTTGCTGGGGACAGGGGGATCCGAGCAGTACCTC.

CDR3 nucleotides: TGTGCCAGCAGTTCTAATAGCAATCAGCCCCAGCATTTT. The encoded protein is CASSSNSNQPQHF. J is TRBJ1-5 and V is TRBV27; the D is unclear. Trimming took 4 bases from V and 0 from J, leaving 4 bases between them. CDR3 size: 13 residues. Germline V gives CDR1 MNHEY, CDR2 SMNVEV (reference sequence).

This chain uses TRBV5-8 with TRBJ1-5; D perhaps matches TRBD1 (5 bases). CDR1 SGHTS and CDR2 YDEGEE come from the germline V gene. Trimming cost V 3 bases and J 6 bases, with 19 bases left between them. The CDR3 covers 16 residues. The chain's CDR3 is CASSSNWGRSAQPQHF. The CDR3 DNA follows: TGTGCCAGCAGCTCAAATTGGGGCAGGTCGGCTCAGCCCCAGCATTTT.

Only a few counts were recorded for this clone. The chain carries TRBV5-1 and TRBJ2-5, with D unresolved. CDR3 size: 15 residues. Germline CDR1 is SGHRS and CDR2 is YFSETQ. The ends were cut back, 0 bases at V and 5 bases at J, with 14 bases in the middle. The CDR3 spells CASSLVARSEETQYF. The CDR3 DNA reads TGCGCCAGCAGCTTGGTAGCCCGGAGTGAGGAGACCCAGTACTTC. Filled out from reference TRBV5-1 and TRBJ2-5, the complete variable domain reads KAGVTQTPRYLIKTRGQQVTLSCSPISGHRSVSWYQQTPGQGLQFLFEYFSETQRNKGNFPGRFSGRQFSNSRSEMNVSTLELGDSALYLCASSLVARSEETQYFGPGTRLLVL.

The genes are TRBV7-2 and TRBJ2-5; the D gene is possibly TRBD1 (6 bases). The CDR3 has 14 residues. Between the trimmed V and J ends, which lost 5 bases and 5 bases, there was a span of 15 bases. CDR1 is SGHTA, CDR2 FQGNSA, per germline. CDR3 protein: CASSLQQGHETQYF. Written as DNA, the CDR3 is TGTGCCAGCAGCCTACAGCAGGGGCACGAGACCCAGTACTTC.

CDR3 in amino acids: CASSLYTTGVHEQFF. Written as DNA, the CDR3 is TGTGCCAGCAGCTTGTATACAACAGGGGTCCATGAGCAGTTCTTC. The chain employs TRBV13 and TRBJ2-1; TRBD1 matches at 7 bases. This CDR3 spans 15 amino acids. Germline CDR1 PRHDT, CDR2 FYEKMQ (reference sequence). Losses at the gene ends were 3 bases for V and 8 bases for J; bases not matched to a gene: 10. Full variable domain (outside the CDR3, taken from reference TRBV13 and TRBJ2-1): AAGVIQSPRHLIKEKRETATLKCYPIPRHDTVYWYQQGPGQDPQFLISFYEKMQSDKGSIPDRFSAQQFSDYHSELNMSSLELGDSALYFCASSLYTTGVHEQFFGPGTRLTVL.

The J gene is TRBJ2-5, the V gene TRBV13; 7 bases fit TRBD2. The J call is in doubt because the DNA end fits TRBJ2-7 better. CDR1 is PRHDT and CDR2 is FYEKMQ in the germline V gene (reference sequence). The CDR3 has 13 amino acids. CDR3 in amino acids: CASSRRSGGEQYF. CDR3 in DNA: TGTGCCAGCAGCCGAAGGTCGGGGGGCGAGCAGTACTTC.

The chain links TRBV2 to TRBJ1-2, with 7 bases lining up with TRBD1. Losses at the gene ends were 0 bases for V and 4 bases for J; bases not matched to a gene: 8. Germline lookup yields CDR1 SNHLY and CDR2 FYNNEI. The CDR3 spans 16 residues. The CDR3 DNA is TGTGCCAGCAGTGAAGCCCGACAGGCAGGGGGCTATGGCTACACCTTC. This translates into CASSEARQAGGYGYTF.

The chain has TRBV28 and TRBJ2-7; 10 bases match TRBD1. Trimming cost V 7 bases and J 9 bases; bases outside gene matches: 18. The V gene's germline CDR1 is MDHEN and CDR2 SYDVKM. This CDR3 is 16 amino acids long. CDR3 sequence reads: CASTPTGGQGPPGQYF. The CDR3 bases are TGTGCCAGCACTCCAACGGGGGGACAGGGGCCCCCCGGGCAGTACTTC.